The 20 T cell receptor beta chains below all came from one sample that was sequenced in a study of T cell responses to AZD1222 COVID-19 vaccine. Assay used: immunoSEQ multiplex PCR; TCRdb lists only in-frame clones, some missing. The sample lists about 160,000 clones; 92% were seen once. Sequencing was performed on peripheral blood, taken 28 days after the second AZD1222 dose. These receptors all stem from an adult who received the AZD1222 COVID-19 vaccine.

The J gene is TRBJ2-7, the V gene TRBV18; D gene unclear. The V gene lost 2 bases and the J gene lost 0 bases, with 11 bases spanning the gap. This CDR3 region has 15 residues. Germline V gives CDR1 KGHSH, CDR2 LQKENI. In DNA, the CDR3 is TGTGCCAGCTCACCAAGTACTACGAGCTCCTACGAGCAGTACTTC. Residues: CASSPSTTSSYEQYF.

V gene TRBV4-1 combines with J gene TRBJ1-3; D possibly corresponds to TRBD1 (5 bases). There are 16 residues in the CDR3. V was clipped by 0 bases and J by 2 bases, with 11 bases between them. Germline CDR1 is MGHRA and CDR2 is YSYEKL. DNA for the CDR3: TGCGCCAGCAGCCAAGAGGAGGGGCCGGCTGGAAACACCATATATTTT. This gives the protein CASSQEEGPAGNTIYF.

The rearrangement joins TRBV7-2 to TRBJ2-7; unclear D gene. Germline assignment: CDR1 SGHTA and CDR2 FQGNSA. The V end was cut by 4 bases, the J end by 6 bases, with 13 bases between. The CDR3 loop spans 13 amino acids. The CDR3 loop reads CASSYLHGAEQYF. The CDR3 DNA sequence: TGTGCCAGCAGCTACCTCCACGGAGCCGAGCAGTACTTC.

Concerning this clone itself: One end of the junction does not line up with germline, which may come from a read error. J is TRBJ2-1 and V is TRBV7-7, with a weak D call TRBD1 (5 bases). There are 15 residues in the CDR3. The germline V gene encodes CDR1 SSHAT and CDR2 FNYEAQ (reference sequence). CDR3 loop: CASSLAGFGNNEQFF. The CDR3 DNA reads as TGTGCTAGCAGCTTAGCAGGGTTTGGGAACAATGAGCAGTTCTTC.

V is TRBV19 and J is TRBJ1-1; 9 nucleotides line up with TRBD1. CDR1 is LNHDA and CDR2 is SQIVND in the germline V gene (reference sequence). The V segment lost 3 bases and the J segment 7 bases; nucleotides outside the gene matches: 9. The CDR3 runs to 15 residues. The CDR3 coding sequence is TGTGCCAGTAGTATTAGGGACAGGGAGGGAGGTGAAGCTTTCTTT. Translated, it gives CASSIRDREGGEAFF.

The chain uses TRBV3-1 (or the pseudogene TRBV3-2) and TRBJ1-6; 9 bases line up with TRBD1. Germline V gene data show CDR1 as LGHDT and CDR2 as YNNKEL (reference sequence). Losses at the gene ends were 4 bases for V and 11 bases for J; bases not matched to a gene: 9. The CDR3 has 15 residues. This CDR3 is CASSPRDREVPPLHF. In DNA form, the CDR3 reads TGTGCCAGCAGCCCCCGGGACAGGGAGGTGCCACCCCTCCACTTT.

The J gene is TRBJ2-1, the V gene TRBV4-1; 12 nucleotides agree with TRBD1. CDR1 and CDR2 (germline): MGHRA, YSYEKL. J gave up 7 bases and V 4 bases, and 11 bases lay outside the gene matches. This CDR3 region has 17 residues. In nucleotides, the CDR3 is TGCGCCAGCAGCCGCCAATTCCGGGACAGGGGGCATAATGAGCAGTTCTTC. It codes for CASSRQFRDRGHNEQFF.

This clone was seen only once. This chain connects TRBV28 to TRBJ1-2, with D tentatively TRBD1 (5 bases). CDR3 length: 11 amino acids. Trimming left V 10 bases short and J 3 bases short, with 9 bases between. CDR1 and CDR2 (germline): MDHEN, SYDVKM. The CDR3 loop is CAITRDYGYTF. Written as DNA, the CDR3 is TGTGCCATCACCAGGGACTATGGCTACACCTTC.

This chain links TRBV10-2 with TRBJ1-2; a possible D gene is TRBD1 (6 bases). Trimming shortened V by 2 bases and J by 0 bases, and 13 bases separated the two germline ends. CDR3 size: 16 residues. Germline CDR1 WSHSY, CDR2 SAAADI. The CDR3 sequence: CASSEGGGQANYGYTF. DNA for the CDR3: TGCGCCAGCAGTGAGGGCGGGGGACAAGCTAACTATGGCTACACCTTC.

The sample holds one count of this clone. The rearrangement joins TRBV12-3 or TRBV12-4 to TRBJ2-7; D unclear. This CDR3 comprises 13 residues. The V end was cut by 7 bases, the J end by 6 bases, with 16 bases between. The CDR3 DNA reads TGTGCCAGCACACGAAGGGCGGTCAGCGAGCAGTACTTC. Translated, it gives CASTRRAVSEQYF.

This rearrangement joins TRBV5-6 to TRBJ1-2; D remains ambiguous. Per the germline V gene, CDR1 is SGHDT and CDR2 is YYEEEE. The CDR3 extends over 12 amino acids. Trimming removed 0 bases at V and 4 bases at J, with 4 bases between. Here the CDR3 reads CASSLGVYGYTF. The CDR3 nucleotides read TGTGCCAGCAGCTTGGGGGTCTATGGCTACACCTTC.

This chain connects TRBV6-6 to TRBJ1-1; D is unresolved. This CDR3 contains 14 residues. Trimming stripped 6 bases from V and 3 bases from J, with 14 bases between. Germline CDR1 reads MNHNY; CDR2 reads SVGAGI (reference sequence). Here the CDR3 reads CASSRERWDTEAFF. CDR3 nucleotide sequence: TGTGCCAGCAGCCGCGAGAGGTGGGACACTGAAGCTTTCTTT.

The rearrangement uses TRBV11-2 and TRBJ1-1, with D tentatively TRBD1 (6 bases). The CDR3 is 14 amino acids. The V and J ends lost 4 bases and 11 bases respectively, with 20 bases between them. The germline gives CDR1 SGHAT, CDR2 FQNNGV. The CDR3 protein is CASSSQGLGTVAFF. Written as DNA, the CDR3 is TGTGCCAGCAGCTCACAGGGTCTGGGCACCGTGGCTTTCTTT.

In the case of this clone: Other DNA sequences of this sample code for an identical CDR3. The genes are TRBV6-5 and TRBJ1-2; tentatively, D is TRBD1 (6 bases). The CDR3 consists of 14 residues. Germline V gene data show CDR1 as MNHEY and CDR2 as SVGAGI. The germline V and J ends were trimmed by 0 bases and 3 bases, with 8 bases remaining between them. The CDR3 bases are TGTGCCAGCAGTTACTCGAGGGGGTACTATGGCTACACCTTC. This codes for CASSYSRGYYGYTF.

The chain carries TRBV4-2 and TRBJ1-3, with 7 nucleotides matching TRBD1. Unmatched junction bases numbered 5, after V lost 4 bases and J lost 2 bases. Per germline, CDR1 LGHNA and CDR2 YNFKEQ. CDR3 size: 15 residues. This CDR3 is CASSPPGTAGNTIYF. The CDR3 DNA reads TGTGCCAGCAGCCCCCCCGGGACAGCTGGAAACACCATATATTTT.

The V and J genes are TRBV2 and TRBJ1-4; D perhaps matches TRBD1 (5 bases). The V end lost 5 bases, the J end lost 5 bases, and 21 bases lay between the germline ends. The CDR3 length is 17 residues. Germline V CDR1 and CDR2: SNHLY, FYNNEI. The CDR3 DNA reads as TGTGCCAGCAGTCTCGGGACCGGAGAATACGTAAATGAAAAACTGTTTTTT. This encodes CASSLGTGEYVNEKLFF.

This chain links TRBV19 with TRBJ2-7; 8 bases map to TRBD1. Germline-derived CDR1 and CDR2 are LNHDA and SQIVND (reference sequence). Losses at the gene ends were 7 bases for V and 1 base for J; bases not matched to a gene: 3. The CDR3 runs 13 residues. The CDR3 DNA reads as TGTGCCAGTAAGGGGACAGGTTCCTACGAGCAGTACTTC. It encodes CASKGTGSYEQYF.

A note on this clone: Other nucleotide sequences in the sample specify the same CDR3. The chain has TRBV7-9 and TRBJ1-1, with D unresolved. CDR1 is SEHNR, CDR2 FQNEAQ, per germline (reference sequence). V shed 1 base and J shed 1 base, with 1 base lying between them. The CDR3 has 12 residues. The CDR3 region is CASSLENTEAFF. The CDR3 coding sequence is TGTGCCAGCAGCTTAGAGAACACTGAAGCTTTCTTT.

The V and J genes are TRBV15 and TRBJ1-2; 8 bases are a match to TRBD1. The CDR3 runs to 15 residues. Germline trimming cut 3 bases from V and 7 bases from J; bases unmatched to any gene: 10. Germline V gives CDR1 LNHNV, CDR2 YYDKDF (reference sequence). CDR3 loop: CATSSQTGVGFGYTF. In nucleotides, the CDR3 is TGTGCCACCAGCAGCCAGACAGGGGTCGGTTTTGGCTACACCTTC.

J is TRBJ2-3 and V is TRBV10-2; TRBD1 matches 11 bases. V shed 8 bases and J 4 bases; nucleotides not matched to a gene: 2. Germline V lookup: CDR1 WSHSY, CDR2 SAAADI. The CDR3 extends over 13 amino acids. The CDR3: CASGQGASDTQYF. Written as DNA, the CDR3 is TGCGCCAGCGGACAGGGGGCATCAGATACGCAGTATTTT.